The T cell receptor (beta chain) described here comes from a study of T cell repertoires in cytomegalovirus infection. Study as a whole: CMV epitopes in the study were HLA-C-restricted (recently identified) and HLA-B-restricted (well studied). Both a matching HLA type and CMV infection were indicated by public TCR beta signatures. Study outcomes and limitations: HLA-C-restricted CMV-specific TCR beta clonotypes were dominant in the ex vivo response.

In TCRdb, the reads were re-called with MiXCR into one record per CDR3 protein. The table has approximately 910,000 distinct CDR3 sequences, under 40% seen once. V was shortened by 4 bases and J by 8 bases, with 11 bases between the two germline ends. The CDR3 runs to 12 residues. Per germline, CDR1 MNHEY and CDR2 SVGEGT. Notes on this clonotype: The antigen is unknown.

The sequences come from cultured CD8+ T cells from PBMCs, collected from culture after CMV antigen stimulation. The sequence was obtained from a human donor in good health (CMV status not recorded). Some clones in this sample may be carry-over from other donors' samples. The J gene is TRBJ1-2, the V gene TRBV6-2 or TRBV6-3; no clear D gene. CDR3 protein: CASSFPERGYTF. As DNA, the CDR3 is TGTGCCAGCAGTTTCCCAGAGCGGGGCTACACCTTC.